The entry below gives a single TCR beta chain sequence along with its context. This specimen belongs to a study of T cell changes during pregnancy in multiple sclerosis. Data came from immunoSEQ multiplex PCR; TCRdb stores just in-frame clones and leaves some out. The repertoire consists of about 120,000 clones, with approximately 95% occurring once and the leading ten covering approximately 6.2%. Trimming took off 4 bases at V and 0 bases at J, with 13 bases between the two ends. The CDR3 contains 16 residues. CDR1 is MNHNY and CDR2 is SVGAGI in the germline V gene (reference sequence). The clonotype was recovered from a female donor with multiple sclerosis, enrolled in a pregnancy study. The specimen comprised peripheral blood, sampled before pregnancy. The chain couples TRBV6-6 to TRBJ1-3, with TRBD1 as a possible D gene (6 bases). The CDR3 loop reads CASSFIRDISGNTIYF. DNA of the CDR3: TGTGCCAGCAGTTTTATCCGGGACATCTCTGGAAACACCATATATTTT.